These 9 T cell receptor beta chains were all obtained from the same sample, sequenced in a study of blood T cell repertoires in COVID-19. Repertoires were generated with immunoSEQ multiplex PCR, while TCRdb's copy carries only in-frame clones and drops some. The sample includes about 130,000 clones, roughly 71% seen only once; the top ten take 20%. Source material: peripheral blood. The origin of the receptors is a man older than 75 with acute or convalescent COVID-19.

This sequence joins TRBV15 and TRBJ2-5, with D maybe TRBD1 (6 bases). CDR1 is LNHNV and CDR2 is YYDKDF in the germline V gene (reference sequence). Between the trimmed V and J ends, which lost 0 bases and 0 bases, there was a span of 8 bases. This CDR3 has 15 residues. The CDR3 loop is CATSRDRDNQETQYF. CDR3 DNA: TGTGCCACCAGCAGAGATAGGGACAACCAAGAGACCCAGTACTTC. Drawing the rest from reference TRBV15 and TRBJ2-5, the complete variable domain is DAMVIQNPRYQVTQFGKPVTLSCSQTLNHNVMYWYQQKSSQAPKLLFHYYDKDFNNEADTPDNFQSRRPNTSFCFLDIRSPGLGDTAMYLCATSRDRDNQETQYFGPGTRLLVL.

The chain couples TRBV6-5 to TRBJ2-3; D is unclear. Germline-derived CDR1 and CDR2 are MNHEY and SVGAGI. Trimming cost V 7 bases and J 0 bases, with 14 bases left between them. This CDR3 region has 15 residues. The DNA of the CDR3 is TGTGCCAGCACCCACCTTGGAGCTAGCACAGATACGCAGTATTTT. Protein product: CASTHLGASTDTQYF.

The chain carries TRBV6-6 and TRBJ1-5; D might be TRBD1 (6 bases). In germline, CDR1 is MNHNY, CDR2 SVGAGI (reference sequence). CDR3 length equals 17 residues. V dropped 5 bases and J dropped 3 bases, with 20 bases sitting between them. As DNA, the CDR3 is TGTGCCAGCAGTCCGCGTACAGGGCCCGCCGACAATCAGCCCCAGCATTTT. This sequence encodes CASSPRTGPADNQPQHF.

CDR3 coding DNA: TGTGCCAGCAGTACCTATAGAGGATCCTCTGGAAACACCATATATTTT. As protein: CASSTYRGSSGNTIYF. V is TRBV2 and J is TRBJ1-3; D is unresolved. V shed 5 bases and J shed 0 bases, with 14 bases lying between them. Looked up from germline, CDR1 is SNHLY and CDR2 is FYNNEI. CDR3 size: 16 residues.

The J gene is TRBJ1-1, the V gene TRBV3-1 (or the pseudogene TRBV3-2); TRBD1 matches 7 bases. This CDR3 is 16 amino acids long. With 0 bases clipped from V and 1 base from J, the junction kept 5 bases outside the gene matches. Germline CDR1 reads LGHDT; CDR2 reads YNNKEL (reference sequence). The CDR3 nucleotides read TGTGCCAGCAGCCAAGATAGGACAGGCTCGAACACTGAAGCTTTCTTT. Translated: CASSQDRTGSNTEAFF.

The CDR3 DNA sequence: TGTGCCAGCAGCCCCCGACGAACAGGCACAGATACGCAGTATTTT. It yields the protein CASSPRRTGTDTQYF. The chain links TRBV7-2 to TRBJ2-3; D not certain. The CDR3 covers 15 residues. Germline V CDR1 and CDR2: SGHTA, FQGNSA. The germline V and J ends were trimmed by 5 bases and 1 base, with 13 bases remaining between them.

Worth noting for this clone: Other DNA sequences within the sample encode an identical CDR3. The genes are TRBV29-1 and TRBJ2-2; 9 nucleotides line up with TRBD2. Per germline, CDR1 SQVTM and CDR2 ANQGSEA. The V gene end was trimmed by 4 bases and the J gene end by 0 bases; junction bases not matched to a gene: 0. There are 14 residues in the CDR3. Here the CDR3 DNA reads TGCAGCGTTGGACTAGCGGCGAACACCGGGGAGCTGTTTTTT. The encoded protein is CSVGLAANTGELFF.

V and J are TRBV19 and TRBJ2-7; D perhaps matches TRBD1 (6 bases). V dropped 4 bases and J dropped 4 bases, with 14 bases sitting between them. The CDR3 loop spans 14 amino acids. The V gene's germline CDR1 is LNHDA and CDR2 SQIVND (reference sequence). The CDR3 is CASSTGRQDYEQYF. CDR3 nucleotide sequence: TGTGCCAGTAGTACAGGCCGACAGGATTACGAGCAGTACTTC.

J is TRBJ1-5 and V is TRBV28; TRBD1 is a possible D gene (5 bases). This CDR3 is 16 amino acids long. Germline V gives CDR1 MDHEN, CDR2 SYDVKM. Deletions cut 10 bases from V and 9 bases from J, with 28 bases between. CDR3 nucleotide sequence: TGTGCCAACAGAATTCAGGGCCCTTTTAAGGTCAGGCCCCAGCATTTT. This encodes CANRIQGPFKVRPQHF.